The source of this T cell receptor beta chain is a study of T cells in Graves' hyperthyroidism and ophthalmopathy. This clonotype was recorded many times. From RNA transcripts, TCR beta CDR3 regions were amplified. The HTBI primer set served for first-round RT-PCR of the TCR CDR3. Each CDR3 protein gets one entry after TCRdb re-called the multiplex PCR reads with MiXCR. This sample carries a few hundred thousand distinct CDR3 sequences, 16% of them seen once, and the ten largest clones take less than 3.5%. The receptor was isolated from a woman between 40 and 55 years old with Graves' ophthalmopathy. Sample: blood.

The CDR3 DNA sequence: TGTGCCAGCAGGATGGGGGGTTACACCTACGAGCAGTACTTC. Encoded protein: CASRMGGYTYEQYF. The chain carries TRBV6-1 and TRBJ2-7, with D tentatively TRBD2 (6 bases). Trimming pared 6 bases from V and 2 bases from J, leaving 14 bases between. CDR1 MNHNS and CDR2 SASEGT come from the germline V gene. The CDR3 is made up of 14 amino acids.